A selection of T cell receptor beta chains follows, all from one sample in a study of blood T cells in healthy people across ages. One entry per CDR3 protein results from TCRdb running MiXCR on the 5' RACE reads. The sample includes roughly 900,000 distinct CDR3 sequences, under 30% of them seen just once. The sequencing input was blood. The origin of the receptors is a woman of 80 years or more in good health. CDR3s include the opening cysteine and the closing phenylalanine or tryptophan. The D gene is left open where the match is weak. The listing skips clone size in some rows; elsewhere it reads once, few, many or a size class.

-	-	TRBV25-1	TRBJ1-2	CASSEPPGRDYGYTF	TGTGCCAGCAGTGAACCGCCAGGGAGGGACTATGGCTACACCTTC
-	-	TRBV7-2	TRBJ2-1	CASSRPAFSHEQFF	TGTGCCAGCAGCCGACCGGCATTTTCCCATGAGCAGTTCTTC
-	-	TRBV20-1	TRBJ1-2	CSALDWEGYRYGYTF	TGCAGTGCCCTAGATTGGGAGGGTTATCGATATGGCTACACCTTC
TRBD1	once	TRBV4-1	TRBJ1-2	CASSRGSPHRGLHGYTF	TGCGCCAGCAGCCGGGGGAGCCCGCACAGGGGCCTCCATGGCTACACCTTC
TRBD1	many	TRBV7-2	TRBJ1-2	CASSRRGNYGYTF	TGTGCCAGCAGCCGCAGGGGGAACTATGGCTACACCTTC
TRBD2	many	TRBV7-2	TRBJ2-5	CASSLMGTSGGSETQYF	TGTGCCAGCAGCTTAATGGGGACTAGCGGGGGGTCAGAGACCCAGTACTTC
-	many	TRBV7-2	TRBJ1-3	CASSLGPGGTIYF	TGTGCCAGCAGCTTAGGCCCAGGAGGCACCATATATTTT
-	many	TRBV12-3/TRBV12-4	TRBJ1-2	CAINTAGRAYGYTF	TGTGCCATTAATACGGCAGGGAGAGCCTATGGCTACACCTTC
-	many	TRBV5-1	TRBJ1-5	CASSFTGSGDQPQHF	TGCGCCAGCAGCTTTACGGGATCCGGGGATCAGCCCCAGCATTTT
TRBD2	many	TRBV5-1	TRBJ2-3	CASTAGLAETDTQYF	TGCGCCAGTACTGCTGGACTAGCGGAGACAGATACGCAGTATTTT
-	few	TRBV20-1	TRBJ2-2	CSANYLNTGELFF	TGCAGTGCTAACTATTTGAACACCGGGGAGCTGTTTTTT
-	many	TRBV6-1	TRBJ2-3	CASSETSYTDTQYF	TGTGCCAGCAGTGAGACATCTTATACAGATACGCAGTATTTT
TRBD1	many	TRBV5-1	TRBJ1-2	CASSWGQSNYGYTF	TGCGCCAGCAGCTGGGGACAGTCTAACTATGGCTACACCTTC
-	few	TRBV3-1	TRBJ1-1	CASSNRAGNTEAFF	TGTGCCAGCAGCAACAGGGCAGGGAACACTGAAGCTTTCTTT
TRBD1	many	TRBV7-9	TRBJ1-2	CASRRDRGQNYGYTF	TGTGCCAGCAGGCGGGACAGGGGGCAGAACTATGGCTACACCTTC
TRBD2	few	TRBV3-1	TRBJ2-5	CASSPRASGDGVTQYF	TGTGCCAGCAGCCCCCGGGCTAGCGGGGACGGGGTGACCCAGTACTTC
-	many	TRBV12-3/TRBV12-4	TRBJ2-7	CASSFGRKYEQYF	TGTGCCAGCAGTTTCGGCAGGAAATACGAGCAGTACTTC
TRBD1	many	TRBV20-1	TRBJ1-2	CSAEKPRGQLNYGYTF	TGCAGTGCTGAGAAACCCAGGGGACAGCTTAACTATGGCTACACCTTC
-	many	TRBV7-2	TRBJ2-7	CASSTGGQGGEQYF	TGTGCCAGCAGCACGGGGGGGCAGGGGGGCGAGCAGTACTTC
-	-	TRBV4-3	TRBJ1-3	CASSQDARLSSGNTIYF	TGCGCCAGCAGCCAAGATGCGAGACTTAGCTCTGGAAACACCATATATTTT
-	-	TRBV6-1	TRBJ2-1	CASTQGSSYNEQFF	TGTGCCAGCACCCAGGGAAGCTCCTACAATGAGCAGTTCTTC
TRBD2	-	TRBV18	TRBJ2-1	CASSPPQLAGGYNGQFF	TGTGCCAGCTCACCACCTCAACTAGCGGGGGGTTACAATGGGCAGTTCTTC
-	once	TRBV4-2	TRBJ1-1	CASSQEGARRTEAFF	TGTGCCAGCAGCCAAGAAGGGGCGCGGAGGACTGAAGCTTTCTTT
-	few	TRBV7-2	TRBJ2-3	CASSLVQRDTQYF	TGTGCCAGCAGCTTAGTGCAGAGGGATACGCAGTATTTT
-	many	TRBV7-2	TRBJ2-3	CASSPDLRQYF	TGTGCCAGCAGCCCGGACTTAAGGCAGTATTTT
-	few	TRBV30	TRBJ2-1	CAWSVNLVLEQFF	TGTGCCTGGAGTGTAAACCTGGTCCTGGAGCAGTTCTTC
-	many	TRBV6-4	TRBJ2-1	CASSAEGSKHNEQFF	TGTGCCAGCAGCGCCGAAGGGAGCAAACACAATGAGCAGTTCTTC
-	-	TRBV20-1	TRBJ1-1	CSARSRGRNTEAFF	TGCAGTGCTAGGAGCCGGGGTCGGAACACTGAAGCTTTCTTT
-	many	TRBV14	TRBJ2-7	CASSQDRATGSTYEQYF	TGTGCCAGCAGCCAAGATCGAGCCACCGGATCGACCTACGAGCAGTACTTC
TRBD2	-	TRBV18	TRBJ2-7	CASSPSSSRGGPNEQYF	TGTGCCAGCTCACCTTCGTCTTCTCGGGGGGGCCCCAATGAGCAGTACTTC
TRBD2	many	TRBV20-1	TRBJ2-1	CSARDTAGGLYNEQFF	TGCAGTGCTAGAGATACGGCGGGGGGGCTCTACAATGAGCAGTTCTTC
-	-	TRBV6-2/TRBV6-3	TRBJ2-3	CASSDHLDSTDTQYF	TGTGCCAGCAGTGACCACTTAGACAGCACAGATACGCAGTATTTT
-	-	TRBV12-3/TRBV12-4	TRBJ1-1	CASSLTPTVNTEAFF	TGTGCCAGCAGTTTAACCCCGACAGTGAACACTGAAGCTTTCTTT
-	many	TRBV29-1	TRBJ2-6	CSVELGSRSGANVLTF	TGCAGCGTTGAGCTGGGGTCACGCTCTGGGGCCAACGTCCTGACTTTC
-	many	TRBV6-2/TRBV6-3	TRBJ2-7	CASSYSTQRFTYEQYF	TGTGCCAGCAGTTACTCCACCCAGAGGTTCACCTACGAGCAGTACTTC
-	-	TRBV7-2	TRBJ2-7	CASSLAGRSSYEQYF	TGTGCCAGCAGCTTAGCGGGAAGATCCTCCTACGAGCAGTACTTC
-	few	TRBV4-1	TRBJ1-5	CASSQGGSYQPQHF	TGCGCCAGCAGCCAAGGGGGGTCGTATCAGCCCCAGCATTTT
-	-	TRBV12-3/TRBV12-4	TRBJ2-3	CASSLRMRTDTQYF	TGTGCCAGCAGTTTGAGAATGAGAACAGATACGCAGTATTTT
-	many	TRBV12-3/TRBV12-4	TRBJ1-6	CASRLARGYNSPLHF	TGTGCCAGCAGGCTCGCTAGGGGCTATAATTCACCCCTCCACTTT
TRBD2	many	TRBV2	TRBJ2-7	CASSSFRPGGSSYEQYF	TGTGCCAGCAGTTCTTTCAGGCCGGGGGGGAGCTCCTACGAGCAGTACTTC
-	many	TRBV5-6	TRBJ2-5	CASSFGGAQYF	TGTGCCAGCAGCTTCGGCGGGGCCCAGTACTTC
TRBD1	many	TRBV11-2	TRBJ2-5	CASSFDRGKTQYF	TGTGCCAGCAGCTTTGACAGGGGGAAGACCCAGTACTTC
TRBD1	few	TRBV20-1	TRBJ2-7	CSASIGTGSSYEQYF	TGCAGTGCTAGTATCGGGACAGGATCATCCTACGAGCAGTACTTC
-	few	TRBV9	TRBJ1-4	CASSVGTAYNEKLFF	TGTGCCAGCAGCGTAGGGACAGCGTATAATGAAAAACTGTTTTTT
-	-	TRBV20-1	TRBJ1-5	CSAAPGNSNQPQHF	TGCAGTGCCGCGCCCGGGAATAGCAATCAGCCCCAGCATTTT
-	few	TRBV20-1	TRBJ2-2	CSARDGRGNTGELFF	TGCAGTGCTAGAGATGGCAGGGGGAACACCGGGGAGCTGTTTTTT
TRBD2	many	TRBV20-1	TRBJ2-5	CSATRLAGSQETQYF	TGCAGTGCTACCCGACTAGCGGGGAGCCAAGAGACCCAGTACTTC
-	many	TRBV20-1	TRBJ1-2	CSATGHYGYTF	TGCAGTGCCACAGGGCACTATGGCTACACCTTC
-	once	TRBV5-1	TRBJ2-3	CASRASGIQGDTQYF	TGCGCCAGCAGGGCTAGTGGAATCCAAGGAGATACGCAGTATTTT
-	few	TRBV20-1	TRBJ2-1	CSASVLGNEQFF	TGCAGTGCTAGTGTACTAGGTAATGAGCAGTTCTTC
-	-	TRBV27	TRBJ2-1	CASSQNLGLWQFF	TGTGCCAGCAGTCAGAATCTAGGTCTCTGGCAGTTCTTC
TRBD2	many	TRBV29-1	TRBJ2-3	CSVASGAVRDTQYF	TGCAGCGTCGCTAGCGGGGCCGTAAGAGATACGCAGTATTTT
TRBD1	many	TRBV7-9	TRBJ2-1	CASSSDRVDNEQFF	TGTGCCAGCAGCTCAGACAGGGTAGACAATGAGCAGTTCTTC
-	many	TRBV7-2	TRBJ1-2	CASSLGPGTRYGYTF	TGTGCCAGCAGCTTAGGTCCGGGGACTAGGTATGGCTACACCTTC
-	-	TRBV6-2/TRBV6-3	TRBJ1-5	CASSYVGFNQPQHF	TGTGCCAGCAGTTATGTCGGATTTAATCAGCCCCAGCATTTT